This T cell receptor (beta chain) appears in the sequencing data of a study of T-cell memory formation after mild COVID-19. This clonotype was observed a few times. CDR1 and CDR2 (germline): LGHDT, YNNKEL (reference sequence). The germline V and J ends were trimmed by 4 bases and 2 bases, with 12 bases remaining between them. This CDR3 is 14 amino acids long. From the 5' RACE reads, TCRdb called clonotypes with MiXCR, one entry per CDR3 protein. The sample lists roughly 110,000 distinct CDR3 sequences; about 17% were seen once. Sequenced material: PBMCs or a T cell subset sorted from them (not recorded which). The receptor was isolated from an adult woman who had mild COVID-19 (a few samples of this study predate the infection). Cell type and time point are not known. This rearrangement joins TRBV3-1 to TRBJ2-7; unclear D gene. CDR3: CASSPSSRTYEQYF. DNA for the CDR3: TGTGCCAGCAGCCCGAGCTCAAGAACCTACGAGCAGTACTTC.